The 19 T cell receptor beta chains below were found in one sample sequenced in a study of CD8 T cells in Susac syndrome. RNA totalling about 0.5 to 1 ug underwent reverse transcription with random hexamers. MiXCR, applied by TCRdb to the immunoSEQ multiplex PCR reads, yields one record per CDR3 protein. The table shows over 150,000 distinct CDR3 sequences, with roughly 95% occurring only once. Specimen: CD4+ T cells from PBMCs. Receptors were obtained from a human donor with Susac syndrome.

This clonotype appeared a few times. The chain joins TRBV9 to TRBJ1-2; D gene ambiguous. Germline V gives CDR1 SGDLS, CDR2 YYNGEE. The CDR3 sequence is 12 residues long. V was shortened by 0 bases and J by 6 bases, with 6 bases between the two germline ends. Written as DNA, the CDR3 is TGTGCCAGCAGCGTAGACGGTAATGGCTACACCTTC. Amino acids: CASSVDGNGYTF.

The chain is built from TRBV6-1 and TRBJ2-7; 9 bases fit TRBD1. The CDR3 runs to 16 residues. Per the germline V gene, CDR1 is MNHNS and CDR2 is SASEGT. Trimming cost V 5 bases and J 1 base; bases outside gene matches: 9. As DNA, the CDR3 is TGTGCCAGCAGTATCGGAAGGGGACAGGGTTCCTACGAGCAGTACTTC. This translates into CASSIGRGQGSYEQYF.

J is TRBJ2-7 and V is TRBV29-1, with TRBD2 as a possible D gene (6 bases). In germline, CDR1 is SQVTM, CDR2 ANQGSEA. This CDR3 region has 13 residues. V was cut by 4 bases and J by 2 bases, with 12 bases left in between. The DNA of the CDR3 is TGCAGCGTTGCCGCGGGGCCCGCCTACGAGCAGTACTTC. As protein: CSVAAGPAYEQYF.

This chain connects TRBV4-1 to TRBJ1-5, with D hard to call. The V gene lost 2 bases and the J gene lost 4 bases, with 9 bases spanning the gap. The CDR3 is made up of 14 amino acids. The germline V gene has CDR1 MGHRA and CDR2 YSYEKL. The CDR3 DNA sequence: TGCGCCAGCAGCCAACCGACGGGAAATCAGCCCCAGCATTTT. Translating it yields CASSQPTGNQPQHF.

The V gene is TRBV7-9, the J gene TRBJ2-1; D is unclear. Trimming removed 4 bases from V and 0 bases from J, with 7 bases in between. The CDR3 totals 14 residues. Per germline, CDR1 SEHNR and CDR2 FQNEAQ (reference sequence). The CDR3 region is CASSWQSSYNEQFF. The CDR3 DNA is TGTGCCAGCAGCTGGCAGAGCTCCTACAATGAGCAGTTCTTC.

The genes are TRBV27 and TRBJ1-2; TRBD1 aligns across 9 bases. This CDR3 is built from 14 residues. The germline V gene has CDR1 MNHEY and CDR2 SMNVEV (reference sequence). With V trimmed by 6 bases and J by 4 bases, 6 bases remained unmatched. CDR3 sequence reads: CASSLGQGRYGYTF. CDR3 sequence (DNA): TGTGCCAGCAGCCTAGGACAGGGGCGCTATGGCTACACCTTC.

The V and J genes are TRBV3-1 and TRBJ2-2; D not certain. Germline CDR1 and CDR2: LGHDT and YNNKEL (reference sequence). V was trimmed by 9 bases and J by 8 bases, leaving 7 bases between them. CDR3 size: 10 residues. CDR3 in amino acids: CASWSGELFF. The CDR3 DNA follows: TGTGCCAGTTGGAGTGGGGAGCTGTTTTTT. The entire variable domain, with the rest obtained from reference TRBV3-1 and TRBJ2-2, is as follows: DTAVSQTPKYLVTQMGNDKSIKCEQNLGHDTMYWYKQDSKKFLKIMFSYNNKELIINETVPNRFSPKSPDKAHLNLHINSLELGDSAVYFCASWSGELFFGEGSRLTVL.

The chain joins TRBV28 to TRBJ1-5; D ambiguous. This CDR3 has 17 amino acids. V shed 10 bases and J shed 1 base, with 23 bases lying between them. CDR1 is MDHEN and CDR2 is SYDVKM in the germline V gene. CDR3 region: CANPFERTVRSNQPQHF. The CDR3 nucleotides read TGTGCCAACCCCTTTGAGAGGACGGTACGGAGCAATCAGCCCCAGCATTTT.

The chain couples TRBV29-1 to TRBJ2-4; TRBD2 is a possible D gene (7 bases). CDR1 SQVTM and CDR2 ANQGSEA come from the germline V gene. Deletions cut 5 bases from V and 8 bases from J, with 13 bases between. The CDR3 is 12 amino acids. As DNA, the CDR3 is TGCAGCGTTCGGGGGGCCAGTGACATTCAGTACTTC. This translates into CSVRGASDIQYF. Using reference TRBV29-1 and TRBJ2-4 for the parts outside the CDR3, the full variable domain is SAVISQKPSRDICQRGTSLTIQCQVDSQVTMMFWYRQQPGQSLTLIATANQGSEATYESGFVIDKFPISRPNLTFSTLTVSNMSPEDSSIYLCSVRGASDIQYFGAGTRLSVL.

The chain carries TRBV4-2 and TRBJ1-1, with D maybe TRBD1 (5 bases). CDR3 length equals 16 residues. The V end lost 0 bases, the J end lost 3 bases, and 14 bases lay between the germline ends. Germline CDR1 and CDR2: LGHNA and YNFKEQ. CDR3: CASSQDMVSRDTEAFF. CDR3 coding DNA: TGTGCCAGCAGCCAAGATATGGTCTCCAGGGACACTGAAGCTTTCTTT.

J is TRBJ2-5 and V is TRBV30, with D possibly TRBD1 on 6 matching bases. The CDR3 is made up of 11 amino acids. Trimming shortened V by 4 bases and J by 3 bases, and 6 bases separated the two germline ends. Germline loops: CDR1 GTSNPN, CDR2 SVGIG (reference sequence). CDR3 in amino acids: CAWTGEETQYF. The CDR3 DNA sequence: TGTGCCTGGACAGGGGAAGAGACCCAGTACTTC.

This chain uses TRBV3-1 with TRBJ2-1; possibly TRBD1 for D (6 bases). Germline V lookup: CDR1 LGHDT, CDR2 YNNKEL (reference sequence). V lost 5 bases to trimming and J lost 9 bases, with 17 bases between them. CDR3 length equals 14 residues. The DNA of the CDR3 is TGTGCCAGCAGCTACCGGGACATCACAAGTGAGCAGTTCTTC. Protein product: CASSYRDITSEQFF.

In this sample, this clonotype turned up a few times. The chain couples TRBV12-3 or TRBV12-4 to TRBJ2-7; D gene unclear. The CDR3 consists of 12 residues. Deletions cut 5 bases from V and 3 bases from J, with 8 bases between. The CDR3: CASSPGFYEQYF. The CDR3 nucleotides are TGTGCCAGCAGTCCAGGTTTCTACGAGCAGTACTTC.

The chain carries TRBV21-1 and TRBJ2-5; the table gives TRBD2 as D, unverified against the DNA. TRBV21-1 is listed as a pseudogene. The CDR3 runs to 17 residues. The CDR3 sequence is CASSIEERERREETQYF. In DNA, the CDR3 is TGTGCCAGCAGCATTGAGGAGCGGGAGAGGAGAGAGGAGACCCAGTACTTC.

The chain joins TRBV3-1 to TRBJ2-5; the D gene is possibly TRBD2 (5 bases). Germline CDR1 LGHDT, CDR2 YNNKEL (reference sequence). There are 16 residues in the CDR3. With 1 base removed from V and 5 bases from J, the gap between germline ends came to 17 bases. The CDR3 reads CASSQGRSLAGETQYF. For the CDR3, the DNA is TGTGCCAGCAGCCAAGGTCGGAGTCTAGCCGGTGAGACCCAGTACTTC.

The chain recombines TRBV29-1 with TRBJ2-7, with 7 bases that match TRBD2. The CDR3 has 12 residues. Trimming at V came to 4 bases and at J to 2 bases, leaving 2 bases not matched to a gene. CDR1 and CDR2 (germline): SQVTM, ANQGSEA. As DNA, the CDR3 is TGCAGCGTTGTAGCGGGTACCTACGAGCAGTACTTC. Protein: CSVVAGTYEQYF.

J is TRBJ2-2 and V is TRBV2, with TRBD1 identical over 8 bases. The CDR3 is made up of 13 amino acids. After removal of 11 bases from V and 5 bases from J, the junction contained 7 bases not matched to a gene. Germline-derived CDR1 and CDR2 are SNHLY and FYNNEI. CDR3 sequence reads: CASRTGWTGELFF. CDR3 nucleotides: TGTGCCTCTCGGACAGGGTGGACCGGGGAGCTGTTTTTT.

The V and J genes are TRBV12-3 or TRBV12-4 and TRBJ2-1, with 8 bases that match TRBD2. The CDR3 has 16 residues. The CDR3 here is CATAAGTRRVYNEQFF. The DNA of the CDR3 is TGTGCTACAGCAGCCGGGACTAGGCGGGTCTACAATGAGCAGTTCTTC.

This clonotype has a single count. The CDR3 loop reads CASSPSDRVTYEQYF. DNA for the CDR3: TGTGCCAGCAGCCCATCGGACAGGGTAACCTACGAGCAGTACTTC. The rearrangement joins TRBV7-9 to TRBJ2-7; 8 nucleotides match TRBD1. With V trimmed by 5 bases and J by 2 bases, 8 bases remained unmatched. CDR3 size: 15 residues. Germline CDR1 is SEHNR and CDR2 is FQNEAQ (reference sequence).